The 18 T cell receptor beta chains listed next were all sequenced from one sample in a study of shared clonotypes between healthy human individuals. As defined, naive CD8 cells were CD45RO-negative and positively selected for CCR7, with terminally differentiated effector memory CD45RA+ cells excluded. Profiling relied on immunoSEQ multiplex PCR, and the TCRdb table lists in-frame clones only, not all of them. Among around 620,000 clones listed, 90% to 95% were seen once. Sequencing was done on a sample of naive CD8+ T cells sorted from blood. The receptors originated from a woman in her thirties in good health.

V gene TRBV5-1 combines with J gene TRBJ1-1; tentative D call: TRBD1 (5 bases). Per germline, CDR1 SGHRS and CDR2 YFSETQ. The CDR3 runs 13 residues. Deletions cut 5 bases from V and 1 base from J, with 9 bases between. Here the CDR3 DNA reads TGCGCCAGCAGATGGGGGGAGAACACTGAAGCTTTCTTT. It encodes CASRWGENTEAFF.

The table lists this clone with a count of one. This chain connects TRBV7-6 to TRBJ1-5, with 7 bases fitting TRBD1. Germline CDR1 reads SGHVS; CDR2 reads FNYEAQ. The CDR3 spans 14 residues. V lost 5 bases and J lost 5; bases outside the gene matches: 6. CDR3 DNA sequence: TGTGCCAGCAGCAAGACAGGGAACGATCAGCCCCAGCATTTT. The encoded protein is CASSKTGNDQPQHF.

The rearrangement joins TRBV2 to TRBJ1-1, with D uncertain. Germline CDR1 is SNHLY and CDR2 is FYNNEI. The CDR3 spans 13 residues. The V end lost 11 bases, the J end lost 0 bases, and 13 bases lay between the germline ends. CDR3 coding DNA: TGTGCCTCCCGCGGCTTTTTGAACACTGAAGCTTTCTTT. This codes for CASRGFLNTEAFF. Using reference TRBV2 and TRBJ1-1 for the parts outside the CDR3, the full variable domain is EPEVTQTPSHQVTQMGQEVILRCVPISNHLYFYWYRQILGQKVEFLVSFYNNEISEKSEIFDDQFSVERPDGSNFTLKIRSTKLEDSAMYFCASRGFLNTEAFFGQGTRLTVV.

The rearrangement links TRBV11-3 to TRBJ1-6; D not resolved. Trimming took off 1 base at V and 7 bases at J, with 5 bases between the two ends. Germline CDR1 is SGHNT and CDR2 is YENEEA. This CDR3 comprises 13 residues. DNA of the CDR3: TGTGCCAGCAGCTTAGTAGCCAATTCACCCCTCCACTTT. It codes for CASSLVANSPLHF.

The CDR3 region is CASSPGRHVGANEKLFF. The DNA of the CDR3 is TGTGCCAGCTCCCCGGGACGTCATGTGGGAGCTAATGAAAAACTGTTTTTT. The chain joins TRBV18 to TRBJ1-4, with D perhaps TRBD1 (5 bases). Germline-derived CDR1 and CDR2 are KGHSH and LQKENI. The CDR3 has 17 amino acids. Trimming cost V 6 bases and J 3 bases, with 20 bases left between them.

V is TRBV27 and J is TRBJ2-7, with 8 nucleotides matching TRBD2. V gave up 2 bases and J gave up 5 bases; unmatched junction bases: 11. Looked up from germline, CDR1 is MNHEY and CDR2 is SMNVEV (reference sequence). This CDR3 contains 16 residues. As DNA, the CDR3 is TGTGCCAGCAGTTTACTCCAGGCGGGAGGCCTCAACGAGCAGTACTTC. It codes for CASSLLQAGGLNEQYF.

This rearrangement joins TRBV11-3 to TRBJ2-7; D possibly matches TRBD1 or TRBD2 (5 bases each). Germline V lookup: CDR1 SGHNT, CDR2 YENEEA. The CDR3 covers 16 residues. Trimming stripped 4 bases from V and 5 bases from J, with 21 bases between. CDR3 residues: CASSSAPPGGFHEQYF. CDR3 nucleotides: TGTGCCAGCAGCTCCGCCCCGCCTGGGGGTTTCCACGAGCAGTACTTC.

The V call is TRBV5-5, the J call TRBJ2-3; 8 positions agree with TRBD2. Germline V gene data show CDR1 as SGHKS and CDR2 as YYEKEE (reference sequence). J gave up 10 bases and V 4 bases, and 11 bases lay outside the gene matches. This CDR3 has 14 amino acids. CDR3 amino acids: CASSPKRTSWAQYF. CDR3 sequence (DNA): TGTGCCAGCAGCCCAAAACGGACTAGCTGGGCGCAGTATTTT.

The chain carries TRBV2 and TRBJ1-1; D gene unclear. Trimming took off 6 bases at V and 1 base at J, with 6 bases between the two ends. Germline V gene data show CDR1 as SNHLY and CDR2 as FYNNEI. The length of the CDR3 is 12 residues. CDR3 bases: TGTGCCAGCAGGCACAGGAACACTGAAGCTTTCTTT. It codes for CASRHRNTEAFF.

This chain links TRBV7-9 with TRBJ2-7; D is unresolved. With 1 base removed from V and 2 bases from J, the gap between germline ends came to 6 bases. This CDR3 comprises 13 residues. Germline V gives CDR1 SEHNR, CDR2 FQNEAQ (reference sequence). The CDR3 region is CASSLVRPYEQYF. The CDR3 region has the DNA TGTGCCAGCAGCTTAGTACGACCCTACGAGCAGTACTTC.

The chain has TRBV7-2 and TRBJ2-7; possibly TRBD2 for D (5 bases). The CDR3 sequence is 17 residues long. The germline V gene encodes CDR1 SGHTA and CDR2 FQGNSA. The V and J ends lost 1 base and 6 bases respectively, with 22 bases between them. The CDR3 bases are TGTGCCAGCAGCTTAGGGGAGTGGGGAACAGCACCCCTCGAGCAGTACTTC. Translation: CASSLGEWGTAPLEQYF. Full variable domain (outside the CDR3, taken from reference TRBV7-2 and TRBJ2-7): GAGVSQSPSNKVTEKGKDVELRCDPISGHTALYWYRQSLGQGLEFLIYFQGNSAPDKSGLPSDRFSAERTGGSVSTLTIQRTQQEDSAVYLCASSLGEWGTAPLEQYFGPGTRLTVT.

The chain couples TRBV7-9 to TRBJ2-7; the match to TRBD1 covers 7 bases. The V and J ends lost 6 bases and 3 bases, in that order; junction bases with no gene match: 8. The CDR3 is 14 amino acids. Germline V CDR1 and CDR2: SEHNR, FQNEAQ (reference sequence). The CDR3 sequence: CASRPQGPNYEQYF. CDR3 nucleotides: TGTGCCAGCAGACCACAGGGGCCAAACTACGAGCAGTACTTC.

This chain joins TRBV19 and TRBJ1-5; no reliable D call. The ends were cut back, 8 bases at V and 0 bases at J, with 8 bases in the middle. Germline V CDR1 and CDR2: LNHDA, SQIVND (reference sequence). The length of the CDR3 is 13 residues. This chain's CDR3 is CASRSFSNQPQHF. CDR3 nucleotides: TGTGCCAGTCGCTCCTTTAGCAATCAGCCCCAGCATTTT.

The genes are TRBV27 and TRBJ2-7; TRBD1 is a possible D gene (6 bases). The CDR3 loop spans 18 amino acids. The V end lost 3 bases, the J end lost 6 bases, and 27 bases lay between the germline ends. In germline, CDR1 is MNHEY, CDR2 SMNVEV (reference sequence). The CDR3 loop reads CASSLGPKLPGHLREQYF. The CDR3, as DNA: TGTGCCAGCAGTTTGGGGCCAAAATTACCGGGACATCTGCGCGAGCAGTACTTC.

This clone has more than one count but fewer than ten. Its ends do not fully match the called genes, so a read error is possible. The J gene is TRBJ2-7, the V gene TRBV7-3; 11 bases align to TRBD2. CDR1 is SGHTA, CDR2 FQGTGA, per germline. The CDR3 runs to 14 residues. CDR3 nucleotide sequence: TGTGCCAGCAGCATAACTAGCGGGAGTCACGAGCAGTACTTC. This sequence encodes CASSITSGSHEQYF.

The V gene is TRBV5-1, the J gene TRBJ2-1; the match to TRBD2 covers 12 bases. The J segment lost 7 bases and the V segment lost 4 bases, leaving 15 bases of the junction unmatched. The CDR3 is made up of 18 amino acids. Germline loops: CDR1 SGHRS, CDR2 YFSETQ. The CDR3 protein is CASSLSGGLAGDTNEQFF. The CDR3 DNA follows: TGCGCCAGCAGCCTATCGGGGGGACTAGCGGGTGATACTAATGAGCAGTTCTTC.

The gene calls are TRBV28 and TRBJ1-2, with 9 bases that match TRBD1. The CDR3 length is 14 residues. V was clipped by 5 bases and J by 5 bases; unmatched bases: 6. Germline V lookup: CDR1 MDHEN, CDR2 SYDVKM. The CDR3 bases are TGTGCCAGCAGTAACCGGGACAGGGAGTATGGCTACACCTTC. Translating gives CASSNRDREYGYTF.

The CDR3 region is CASSQRTDSSYEQYF. In DNA form, the CDR3 reads TGTGCCAGCAGCCAGAGGACCGACAGCTCCTACGAGCAGTACTTC. The rearrangement uses TRBV7-9 and TRBJ2-7, with D perhaps matching TRBD1 (5 bases). The length of the CDR3 is 15 residues. Germline CDR1 is SEHNR and CDR2 is FQNEAQ (reference sequence). V lost 5 bases, J lost 0 bases, and 14 bases lay in between. The full variable domain, rest sourced from reference TRBV7-9 and TRBJ2-7, is DTGVSQNPRHKITKRGQNVTFRCDPISEHNRLYWYRQTLGQGPEFLTYFQNEAQLEKSRLLSDRFSAERPKGSFSTLEIQRTEQGDSAMYLCASSQRTDSSYEQYFGPGTRLTVT.